This T cell receptor (beta chain) was sequenced in a study of blood T cell repertoires in COVID-19. Data came from immunoSEQ multiplex PCR; TCRdb stores just in-frame clones and leaves some out. The repertoire holds 240,000 or so clones, 85% to 90% seen once, with approximately 6.8% in the top ten. Sequences were obtained from peripheral blood. The receptor's source is an older woman with active or convalescent COVID-19.

CDR3 in DNA: TGCGCCAGCAGCCAAGCTACCGGGACAGAAGGTTCACCCCTCCACTTT. The encoded protein is CASSQATGTEGSPLHF. The chain is built from TRBV4-3 and TRBJ1-6; 7 positions agree with TRBD1. The CDR3 covers 16 residues. V trimming: 1 base; J trimming: 9 bases; junction bases outside the gene matches: 9. Per germline, CDR1 LGHNA and CDR2 YSLEER.